Below are 25 T cell receptor beta chains sequenced from a single sample in a study of blood T cell repertoires in COVID-19 (dated by TCRdb to between 2020 and 2021). Library preparation used the immunoSEQ multiplex PCR assay. Held by TCRdb, this immuneACCESS table contains in-frame sequences only and omits some clones. Under half of the omission traces to an unresolved V gene where checked; the cause of the rest is unknown. The sample table lists over 75,000 clones, roughly 79% of them with a count of one. Roughly 15% of the sample rests with the top ten. Sequences were obtained from peripheral blood. All receptors derive from a human donor in a cohort sampled during active COVID-19.

The chain is built from TRBV6-2 or TRBV6-3 and TRBJ2-7; TRBD2 matches 9 bases. V trimming: 2 bases; J trimming: 5 bases; junction bases outside the gene matches: 4. This CDR3 is 14 amino acids long. Germline V gene data show CDR1 as MNHEY and CDR2 as SVGEGT. CDR3 region: CASSYLAGRDEQYF. As DNA, the CDR3 is TGTGCCAGCAGTTACCTAGCGGGGAGGGACGAGCAGTACTTC.

The chain links TRBV5-1 to TRBJ2-2; D might be TRBD2 (6 bases). Trimming removed 3 bases from V and 2 bases from J, with 11 bases in between. The CDR3 extends over 15 amino acids. From germline, CDR1 is SGHRS and CDR2 YFSETQ. The CDR3 region is CASSSGVPNTGELFF. The CDR3 DNA reads as TGCGCCAGCAGCTCGGGGGTTCCAAACACCGGGGAGCTGTTTTTT.

The chain links TRBV6-1 to TRBJ2-1; the match to TRBD2 covers 14 bases. CDR3 length equals 16 residues. V gave up 4 bases and J gave up 6 bases; unmatched junction bases: 5. Looked up from germline, CDR1 is MNHNS and CDR2 is SASEGT. CDR3 coding DNA: TGTGCCAGCAGTGGGGGACTAGCGGGAGTTTTCAATGAGCAGTTCTTC. Protein: CASSGGLAGVFNEQFF.

The chain links TRBV10-3 to TRBJ2-7, with D possibly being TRBD2 (6 bases). V was pared by 3 bases and J by 4 bases, with 19 bases between. The CDR3 is 16 residues long. Germline V CDR1 and CDR2: ENHRY, SYGVKD. The CDR3 loop is CAISDFGGASPYEQYF. The CDR3, as DNA: TGTGCCATCAGTGATTTTGGCGGGGCCAGTCCTTACGAGCAGTACTTC.

The CDR3 sequence is CAISVLDRGRGEQYF. The CDR3 DNA follows: TGTGCCATCAGTGTACTAGACAGGGGGCGCGGGGAGCAGTACTTC. The chain joins TRBV10-3 to TRBJ2-7, with 10 positions matching TRBD1. The germline gives CDR1 ENHRY, CDR2 SYGVKD. There are 15 residues in the CDR3. V shed 4 bases and J 7 bases; nucleotides not matched to a gene: 10.

This rearrangement joins TRBV4-2 to TRBJ2-7; TRBD2 agrees at 14 bases. The CDR3 contains 16 residues. CDR1 and CDR2 (germline): LGHNA, YNFKEQ. V dropped 4 bases and J dropped 5; count of bases not matched to a gene: 7. In DNA form, the CDR3 reads TGTGCCAGCAGCCGGACGGGACTAGCGGGAGAGGACGAGCAGTACTTC. Encoded protein: CASSRTGLAGEDEQYF.

The chain carries TRBV6-5 and TRBJ1-2; D unclear. Germline assignment: CDR1 MNHEY and CDR2 SVGAGI. The CDR3 totals 14 residues. Trimming cost V 8 bases and J 7 bases, with 20 bases left between them. The DNA for the CDR3 is TGTGCCAGCTTGCCTGTCGGCTGGCAGGTTGGCTACACCTTC. This translates into CASLPVGWQVGYTF.

Details on this clone: This CDR3 is also generated by other DNA sequences in the sample. Here the CDR3 DNA reads TGTGCCAGCAGCCAATGGACAGGGGTGCGCACCGGGGAGCTGTTTTTT. Its protein product is CASSQWTGVRTGELFF. The chain employs TRBV14 and TRBJ2-2; 9 bases agree with TRBD1. In germline, CDR1 is SGHDN, CDR2 FVKESK. CDR3 size: 16 residues. Trimming removed 2 bases from V and 4 bases from J; junction bases left unmatched: 5. The variable domain in full, with the rest retrieved from reference TRBV14 and TRBJ2-2, is EAGVTQFPSHSVIEKGQTVTLRCDPISGHDNLYWYRRVMGKEIKFLLHFVKESKQDESGMPNNRFLAERTGGTYSTLKVQPAELEDSGVYFCASSQWTGVRTGELFFGEGSRLTVL.

The gene calls are TRBV5-1 and TRBJ1-6; D unclear. The V and J ends lost 3 bases and 7 bases respectively, with 11 bases between them. This CDR3 region has 14 residues. The V gene's germline CDR1 is SGHRS and CDR2 YFSETQ. The CDR3 sequence: CASSSRGENSPLHF. CDR3 in DNA: TGCGCCAGCAGCTCCCGGGGTGAGAATTCACCCCTCCACTTT.

V usage is TRBV10-3 and J usage is TRBJ2-3; maybe TRBD1 (6 bases). V gave up 4 bases and J gave up 2 bases, with 10 bases separating them. The CDR3 covers 14 residues. CDR1 ENHRY and CDR2 SYGVKD come from the germline V gene. This CDR3 is CAISVRDTTDTQYF. The CDR3 coding sequence is TGTGCCATCAGTGTCCGGGACACCACAGATACGCAGTATTTT.

The gene calls are TRBV24-1 and TRBJ2-5, with a possible D match to TRBD2 (5 bases). From germline, CDR1 is KGHDR and CDR2 SFDVKD. CDR3 length: 15 amino acids. Trimming left V 6 bases short and J 4 bases short, with 17 bases between. For the CDR3, the DNA is TGTGCCACCAGTTCCACCGGGGAAGCGGTAGAGACCCAGTACTTC. Translating it yields CATSSTGEAVETQYF.

CDR3 amino acids: CASSIRQGGQPQHF. The CDR3 DNA follows: TGTGCCAGTAGTATTCGACAGGGTGGTCAGCCCCAGCATTTT. The chain couples TRBV19 to TRBJ1-5; 7 positions agree with TRBD1. The CDR3 runs to 14 residues. The germline V gene has CDR1 LNHDA and CDR2 SQIVND (reference sequence). The ends lost 3 bases at V and 6 bases at J; junction bases unmatched: 5.

This chain joins TRBV12-5 and TRBJ2-5; 8 bases line up with TRBD1. The CDR3 runs to 17 residues. Trimming took 6 bases from V and 3 from J; bases not matched to a gene: 15. Per germline, CDR1 LGHNT and CDR2 FRNRAP. The CDR3 loop reads CASGFDRGGLKKETQYF. CDR3 coding DNA: TGTGCTAGTGGCTTTGACAGGGGCGGTTTGAAGAAAGAGACCCAGTACTTC.

The rearrangement joins TRBV25-1 to TRBJ1-2; a possible D gene is TRBD1 (5 bases). The CDR3 totals 14 residues. The V gene's germline CDR1 is MGHDK and CDR2 SYGVNS. The V gene lost 5 bases and the J gene lost 6 bases, with 16 bases spanning the gap. The CDR3 protein is CASSRGLNPHGYTF. CDR3 in DNA: TGTGCCAGCAGTCGGGGGTTAAACCCGCATGGCTACACCTTC.

The V and J genes are TRBV7-9 and TRBJ1-2, with 9 bases lining up with TRBD1. The germline V gene encodes CDR1 SEHNR and CDR2 FQNEAQ (reference sequence). V lost 5 bases and J lost 4; bases outside the gene matches: 14. This CDR3 contains 17 residues. The CDR3 spells CASSASGTGHSLYGYTF. The DNA of the CDR3 is TGTGCCAGCAGCGCATCCGGGACAGGGCATTCTCTCTATGGCTACACCTTC. Full variable domain (remainder filled in from reference TRBV7-9 and TRBJ1-2): DTGVSQNPRHKITKRGQNVTFRCDPISEHNRLYWYRQTLGQGPEFLTYFQNEAQLEKSRLLSDRFSAERPKGSFSTLEIQRTEQGDSAMYLCASSASGTGHSLYGYTFGSGTRLTVV.

The chain's CDR3 is CASSWGQYHTGELFF. The CDR3 coding sequence is TGTGCCAGCAGTTGGGGACAGTACCACACCGGGGAGCTGTTTTTT. The genes are TRBV28 and TRBJ2-2, with 7 bases identical to TRBD1. The V gene end was trimmed by 4 bases and the J gene end by 3 bases; junction bases not matched to a gene: 5. The V gene's germline CDR1 is MDHEN and CDR2 SYDVKM. The CDR3 contains 15 residues.

The chain combines TRBV28 with TRBJ1-2, with 9 bases aligning to TRBD1. The CDR3 length is 14 residues. V was clipped by 6 bases and J by 8 bases; unmatched bases: 10. Germline CDR1 and CDR2: MDHEN and SYDVKM. The CDR3 spells CASRVGTGYRGYTF. CDR3 DNA sequence: TGTGCCAGCAGAGTTGGGACAGGGTATCGCGGCTACACCTTC.

Points on this clone: This same CDR3 is encoded by further DNA sequences in the sample. The rearrangement links TRBV7-8 to TRBJ1-6; D is possibly TRBD1 (6 bases). CDR1 is SGHVS and CDR2 is FQNEAQ in the germline V gene. The CDR3 is 14 amino acids. V shed 1 base and J shed 6 bases, with 7 bases lying between them. CDR3 sequence (DNA): TGTGCCAGCAGCTTAGGCAGGGGTAATTCACCCCTCCACTTT. Its translation: CASSLGRGNSPLHF.

This chain joins TRBV20-1 and TRBJ2-3; D unresolved. V lost 6 bases and J lost 3, with 7 bases in between. CDR1 and CDR2 (germline): DFQATT, SNEGSKA (reference sequence). The CDR3 runs 11 residues. CDR3 DNA: TGCAGTGCCCCCCGTACAGATACGCAGTATTTT. It translates to CSAPRTDTQYF.

This clone appeared once. This chain connects TRBV18 to TRBJ1-1; 7 positions match TRBD1. This CDR3 has 13 residues. Per germline, CDR1 KGHSH and CDR2 LQKENI. V lost 3 bases and J lost 5; bases outside the gene matches: 3. The CDR3 DNA sequence: TGTGCCAGCTCACCGTTACAGGGGACTGAAGCTTTCTTT. Translated: CASSPLQGTEAFF.

The chain is built from TRBV15 and TRBJ2-7; 10 nucleotides agree with TRBD1. CDR1 is LNHNV and CDR2 is YYDKDF in the germline V gene (reference sequence). The CDR3 spans 16 residues. The V and J ends lost 4 bases and 0 bases, in that order; junction bases with no gene match: 6. The CDR3 DNA is TGTGCCACCAGCACCAGACAGGGGGCAAACTCCTACGAGCAGTACTTC. Translating gives CATSTRQGANSYEQYF.

The CDR3 nucleotides read TGTGCCAGCAAACAGTATGACACCATATATTTT. Amino acid sequence: CASKQYDTIYF. V usage is TRBV2 and J usage is TRBJ1-3; no definite D call. Germline lookup yields CDR1 SNHLY and CDR2 FYNNEI. V dropped 7 bases and J dropped 8 bases, with 9 bases sitting between them. CDR3 length: 11 amino acids.

V gene TRBV6-5 combines with J gene TRBJ2-7; 11 bases map to TRBD2. The CDR3 has 16 residues. Germline V gene sequence: CDR1 MNHEY, CDR2 SVGAGI. V shed 2 bases and J 1 base; nucleotides not matched to a gene: 4. CDR3 in amino acids: CASSYGTSGSSYEQYF. The CDR3 bases are TGTGCCAGCAGTTACGGTACTAGCGGGAGTTCCTACGAGCAGTACTTC.

The chain joins TRBV18 to TRBJ1-5; D perhaps matches TRBD1 (6 bases). In germline, CDR1 is KGHSH, CDR2 LQKENI. This CDR3 is built from 14 residues. Trimming took 6 bases from V and 4 from J, leaving 13 bases between them. In nucleotides, the CDR3 is TGTGCCAGCTCTGCTCAGGGGTCGAATCAGCCCCAGCATTTT. Its protein is CASSAQGSNQPQHF.

The chain uses TRBV5-1 and TRBJ2-5; D is perhaps TRBD2 (6 bases). V lost 7 bases and J lost 1, with 20 bases in between. Germline V gene data show CDR1 as SGHRS and CDR2 as YFSETQ. The CDR3 extends over 16 amino acids. The CDR3 spells CASSLAPRDFQETQYF. The DNA for the CDR3 is TGCGCCAGCTCACTGGCCCCCCGGGACTTCCAAGAGACCCAGTACTTC.